The rows below give T cell receptor beta chains drawn from one sample of a study of untreated major depressive disorder. TCRdb keeps only in-frame clones here, not all; method: immunoSEQ multiplex PCR. The sample includes more than 20,000 clones, approximately 92% of them seen just once. Source material: CD4+ T cells from PBMCs. Source of these receptors: a man younger than 45 in good health. CDR3s include the opening cysteine and the closing phenylalanine or tryptophan. Fields, in order: V gene, J gene, clone size, D gene, CDR3 DNA, CDR3 protein. D genes are given only for firm matches. Clone sizes are given selectively: once, few, many, or a class where the clone is expanded.

TRBV7-7	TRBJ2-7	.	.	TGTGCCAGCAGATTTCCGCAGGGAATCGGTTTTGGGTTAAATACCTACGAGCAGTACTTC	CASRFPQGIGFGLNTYEQYF
TRBV5-6	TRBJ1-2	.	.	TGTGCCAGCAGCTTGGAAATGGGAGTCGGAATAAACTATGGCTACACCTTC	CASSLEMGVGINYGYTF
TRBV5-1	TRBJ1-1	.	TRBD1	TGCGCCAGCAGCCCGGGACAGGGAATCACTGAAGCTTTCTTT	CASSPGQGITEAFF
TRBV6-1	TRBJ1-3	.	.	TGTGCCAGCAGTGCTACTCCCAGCTCTGGAAACACCATATATTTT	CASSATPSSGNTIYF
TRBV5-1	TRBJ2-1	.	.	TGCGCCAGCAGCTTGGTTTCAGGGGAAGGGTGGGAGCAGTTCTTC	CASSLVSGEGWEQFF
TRBV9	TRBJ2-1	.	TRBD2	TGTGCCAGCAGCGTAGCCACTAGCGGGGGTGAGCAGTTCTTC	CASSVATSGGEQFF
TRBV20-1	TRBJ1-2	.	.	TGCAGTGCTAGGCGGACCTATGGCTACACCTTC	CSARRTYGYTF
TRBV2	TRBJ1-5	few	TRBD1	TGTGCCAGCGAGAGTGGGACAGGGGGCCGGCAGCCCCAGCATTTT	CASESGTGGRQPQHF
TRBV7-2	TRBJ1-2	.	.	TGTGCCAGCAGCTTAAACAGGGATGCAACTTATGGCTACACCTTC	CASSLNRDATYGYTF
TRBV9	TRBJ2-2	.	.	TGTGCCAGCAGCGTACAGCCTTTCGCGAACACCGGGGAGCTGTTTTTT	CASSVQPFANTGELFF
TRBV11-3	TRBJ2-5	.	.	TGTGCCAGCAGCTTGGAGGCGCGCGAGACCCAGTACTTC	CASSLEARETQYF
TRBV5-6	TRBJ1-1	once	.	TGTGCCAGCAGCTCCCCCAGGCAGGGGAACACTGAAGCTTTCTTT	CASSSPRQGNTEAFF
TRBV5-1	TRBJ2-2	.	.	TGCGCCAGCAGCTTGGAACCGGTCGGGGAGCTGTTTTTT	CASSLEPVGELFF
TRBV7-3	TRBJ2-6	.	.	TGTGCCAGCAGCACGAGTGGAAACTCTGGGGCCAACGTCCTGACTTTC	CASSTSGNSGANVLTF
TRBV9	TRBJ2-7	.	.	TGTGCCAGCAGCGTAGAGGGCGGGCTCTCCTACGAGCAGTACTTC	CASSVEGGLSYEQYF
TRBV7-2	TRBJ2-7	.	TRBD2	TGTGCCAGCAGTTACTATGGCCTAGCGGGAGGGATACACGAGCAGTACTTC	CASSYYGLAGGIHEQYF
TRBV2	TRBJ2-2	once	.	TGTGCCAGCGGGCAGATACTGAACACCGGGGAGCTGTTTTTT	CASGQILNTGELFF
TRBV6-5	TRBJ1-3	.	.	TGTGCCAGCAGTTCGACCTTCTCTGGAAACACCATATATTTT	CASSSTFSGNTIYF
TRBV6-5	TRBJ2-1	.	TRBD1	TGTGCCAGCAGTTCCGCCGGGACAGCGACCTACAATGAGCAGTTCTTC	CASSSAGTATYNEQFF
TRBV4-3	TRBJ2-2	.	.	TGCGCCAGCAGCCCGGTGGTCATCACCGGGGAGCTGTTTTTT	CASSPVVITGELFF
TRBV7-3	TRBJ2-3	.	.	TGTGCCAGCAGCACCCAGGCGACAGATACGCAGTATTTT	CASSTQATDTQYF
TRBV5-6	TRBJ1-2	.	.	TGTGCCAGCAGCGAAGCGCTCGCCAGGGTCAATGGCTACACCTTC	CASSEALARVNGYTF
TRBV27	TRBJ2-7	.	TRBD1	TGTGCCAGCAGCCGGGACAGGGGTCAGTACGAGCAGTACTTC	CASSRDRGQYEQYF
TRBV13	TRBJ2-7	.	.	TGTGCCAGCAGCCATATCAGGGGAGCGAACGAGCAGTACTTC	CASSHIRGANEQYF
TRBV4-3	TRBJ1-2	.	.	TGCGCCAGCAGCCAAGATGGGGACGGAGGTGGCTACACCTTC	CASSQDGDGGGYTF
TRBV13	TRBJ2-5	.	.	TGTGCCAGCAGTCTCAACCATTTGGGAAACCAAGAGACCCAGTACTTC	CASSLNHLGNQETQYF
TRBV12-5	TRBJ1-2	.	.	TGTGCTAGTGGTTTGGTTGGGACTAAGGGCTACACCTTC	CASGLVGTKGYTF